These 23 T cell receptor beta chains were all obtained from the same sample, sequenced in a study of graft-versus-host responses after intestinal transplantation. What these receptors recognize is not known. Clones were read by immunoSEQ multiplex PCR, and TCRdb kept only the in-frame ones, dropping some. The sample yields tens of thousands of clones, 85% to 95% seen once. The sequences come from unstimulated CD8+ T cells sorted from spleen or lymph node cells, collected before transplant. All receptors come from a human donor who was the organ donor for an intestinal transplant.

This CDR3 is CASSPGWGSSYEQYF. DNA of the CDR3: TGTGCCAGCAGCCCTGGATGGGGGTCGTCCTACGAGCAGTACTTC. This rearrangement joins TRBV6-1 to TRBJ2-7; D may be TRBD1 or TRBD2 (5 bases each). This CDR3 region has 15 residues. V lost 6 bases and J lost 1, with 16 bases in between. Germline assignment: CDR1 MNHNS and CDR2 SASEGT.

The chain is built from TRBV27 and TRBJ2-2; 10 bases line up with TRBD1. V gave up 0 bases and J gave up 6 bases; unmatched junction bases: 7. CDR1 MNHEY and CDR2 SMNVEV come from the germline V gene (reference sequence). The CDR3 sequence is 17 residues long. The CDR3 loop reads CASSLSTTGGAPGELFF. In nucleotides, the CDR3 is TGTGCCAGCAGTTTATCGACGACAGGGGGCGCCCCCGGGGAGCTGTTTTTT.

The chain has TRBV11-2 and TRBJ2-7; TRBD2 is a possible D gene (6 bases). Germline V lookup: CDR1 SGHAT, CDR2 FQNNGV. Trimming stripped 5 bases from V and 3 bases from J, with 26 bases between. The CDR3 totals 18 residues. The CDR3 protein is CASSPPPKGRAGIYEQYF. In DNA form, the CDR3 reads TGTGCCAGCAGCCCCCCCCCTAAGGGCAGGGCGGGAATCTACGAGCAGTACTTC.

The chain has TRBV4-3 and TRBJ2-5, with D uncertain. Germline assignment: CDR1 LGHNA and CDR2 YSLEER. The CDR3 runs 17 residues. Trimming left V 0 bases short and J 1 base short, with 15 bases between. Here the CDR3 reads CASSQEGEATPQETQYF. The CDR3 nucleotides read TGCGCCAGCAGCCAAGAGGGCGAAGCGACTCCCCAAGAGACCCAGTACTTC.

The DNA of the CDR3 is TGCGCCAGCAGCTTGGCTGCTTCCTACGAGCAGTACTTC. It translates to CASSLAASYEQYF. The V call is TRBV5-1, the J call TRBJ2-7; D unresolved. This CDR3 contains 13 residues. V gave up 0 bases and J gave up 1 base, with 5 bases separating them. CDR1 and CDR2 from the germline V gene are SGHRS and YFSETQ.

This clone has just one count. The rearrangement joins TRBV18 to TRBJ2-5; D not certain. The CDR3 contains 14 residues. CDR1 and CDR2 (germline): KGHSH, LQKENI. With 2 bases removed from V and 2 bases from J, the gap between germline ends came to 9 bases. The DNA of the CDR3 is TGTGCCAGCTCACCAAGGCCCGATCAAGAGACCCAGTACTTC. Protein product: CASSPRPDQETQYF.

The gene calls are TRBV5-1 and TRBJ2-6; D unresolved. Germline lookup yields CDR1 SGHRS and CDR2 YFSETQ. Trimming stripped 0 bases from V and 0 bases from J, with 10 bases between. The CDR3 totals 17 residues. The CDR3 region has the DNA TGCGCCAGCAGCTTGGATGGTATGGCCTCTGGGGCCAACGTCCTGACTTTC. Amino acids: CASSLDGMASGANVLTF.

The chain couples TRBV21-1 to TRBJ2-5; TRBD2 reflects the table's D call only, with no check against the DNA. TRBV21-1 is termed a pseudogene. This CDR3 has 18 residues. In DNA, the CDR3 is TGTGCCAGCAGCTCAATGACGGCCTCGGGGGGCCCCAATGAGACCCAGTACTTC. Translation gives CASSSMTASGGPNETQYF.

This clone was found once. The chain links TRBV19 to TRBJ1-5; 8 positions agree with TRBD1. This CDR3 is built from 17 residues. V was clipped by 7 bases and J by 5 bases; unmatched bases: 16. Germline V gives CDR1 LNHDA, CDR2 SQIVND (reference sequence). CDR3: CASTFHPGTGMDQPQHF. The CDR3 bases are TGTGCCAGTACTTTTCATCCCGGGACAGGTATGGATCAGCCCCAGCATTTT. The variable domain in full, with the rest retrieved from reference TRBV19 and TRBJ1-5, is DGGITQSPKYLFRKEGQNVTLSCEQNLNHDAMYWYRQDPGQGLRLIYYSQIVNDFQKGDIAEGYSVSREKKESFPLTVTSAQKNPTAFYLCASTFHPGTGMDQPQHFGDGTRLSIL.

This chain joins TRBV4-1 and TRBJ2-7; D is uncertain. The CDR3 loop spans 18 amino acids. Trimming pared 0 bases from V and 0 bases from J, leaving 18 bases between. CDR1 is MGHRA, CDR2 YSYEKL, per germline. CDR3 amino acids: CASSQEAGRGSFSYEQYF. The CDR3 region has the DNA TGCGCCAGCAGCCAAGAGGCCGGACGAGGAAGTTTCTCCTACGAGCAGTACTTC.

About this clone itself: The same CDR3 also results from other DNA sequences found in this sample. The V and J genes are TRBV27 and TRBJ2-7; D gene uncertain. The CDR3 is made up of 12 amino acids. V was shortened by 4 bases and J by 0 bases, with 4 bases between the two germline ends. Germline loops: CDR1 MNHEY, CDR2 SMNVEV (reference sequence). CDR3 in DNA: TGTGCCAGCAGTTCGAGCTCCTACGAGCAGTACTTC. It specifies CASSSSSYEQYF.

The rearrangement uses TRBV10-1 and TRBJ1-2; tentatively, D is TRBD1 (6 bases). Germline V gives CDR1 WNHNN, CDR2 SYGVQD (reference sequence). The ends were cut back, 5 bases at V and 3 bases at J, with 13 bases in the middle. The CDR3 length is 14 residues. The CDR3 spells CASSSRGGYYGYTF. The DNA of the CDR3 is TGCGCCAGCAGTTCGAGGGGGGGCTACTATGGCTACACCTTC.

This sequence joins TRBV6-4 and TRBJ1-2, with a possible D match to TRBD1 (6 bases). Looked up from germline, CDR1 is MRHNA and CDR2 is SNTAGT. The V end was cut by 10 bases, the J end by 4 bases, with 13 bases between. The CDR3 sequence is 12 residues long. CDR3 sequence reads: CATNRVGYGYTF. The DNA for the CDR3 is TGTGCCACCAACAGGGTGGGCTATGGCTACACCTTC.

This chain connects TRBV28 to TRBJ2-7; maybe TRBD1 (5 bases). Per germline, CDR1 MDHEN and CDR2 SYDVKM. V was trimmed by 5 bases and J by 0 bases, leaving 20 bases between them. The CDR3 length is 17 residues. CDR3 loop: CASSRPQDSLSSYEQYF. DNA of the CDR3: TGTGCCAGCAGTCGCCCTCAAGACAGCCTGAGCTCCTACGAGCAGTACTTC.

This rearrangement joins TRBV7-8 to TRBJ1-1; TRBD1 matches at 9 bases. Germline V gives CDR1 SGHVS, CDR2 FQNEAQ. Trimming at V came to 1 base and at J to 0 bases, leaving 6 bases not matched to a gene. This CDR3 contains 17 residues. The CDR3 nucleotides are TGTGCCAGCAGCTTAGTTGGGACAGGGCCCATGAACACTGAAGCTTTCTTT. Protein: CASSLVGTGPMNTEAFF.

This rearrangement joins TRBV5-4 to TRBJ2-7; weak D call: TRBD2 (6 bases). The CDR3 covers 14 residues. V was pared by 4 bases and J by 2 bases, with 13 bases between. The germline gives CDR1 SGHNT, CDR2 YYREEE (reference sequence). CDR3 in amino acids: CASSPPGEPYEQYF. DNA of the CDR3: TGTGCCAGCAGCCCTCCGGGGGAACCCTACGAGCAGTACTTC.

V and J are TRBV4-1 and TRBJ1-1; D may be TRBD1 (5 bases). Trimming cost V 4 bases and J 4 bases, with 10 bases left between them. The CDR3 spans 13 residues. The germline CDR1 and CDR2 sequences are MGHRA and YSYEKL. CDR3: CASSREGPTEAFF. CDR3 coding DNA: TGCGCCAGCAGCCGGGAGGGGCCCACTGAAGCTTTCTTT.

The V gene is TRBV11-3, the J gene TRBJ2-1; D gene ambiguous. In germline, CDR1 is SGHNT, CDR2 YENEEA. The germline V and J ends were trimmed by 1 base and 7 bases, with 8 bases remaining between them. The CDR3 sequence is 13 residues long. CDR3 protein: CASSLGQWNEQFF. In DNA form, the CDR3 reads TGTGCCAGCAGCTTAGGTCAGTGGAATGAGCAGTTCTTC. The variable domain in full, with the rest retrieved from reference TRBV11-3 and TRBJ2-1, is EAGVVQSPRYKIIEKKQPVAFWCNPISGHNTLYWYLQNLGQGPELLIRYENEEAVDDSQLPKDRFSAERLKGVDSTLKIQPAELGDSAVYLCASSLGQWNEQFFGPGTRLTVL.

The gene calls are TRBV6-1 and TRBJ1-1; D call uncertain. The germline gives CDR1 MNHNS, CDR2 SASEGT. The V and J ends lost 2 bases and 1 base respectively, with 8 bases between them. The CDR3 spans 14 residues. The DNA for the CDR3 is TGTGCCAGCAGTGAATGGACCGGGAACACTGAAGCTTTCTTT. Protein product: CASSEWTGNTEAFF.

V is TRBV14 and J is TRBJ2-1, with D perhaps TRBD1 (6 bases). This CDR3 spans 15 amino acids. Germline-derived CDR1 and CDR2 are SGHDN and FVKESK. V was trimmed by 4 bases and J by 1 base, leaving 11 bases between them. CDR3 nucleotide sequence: TGTGCCAGCAGCCCCGGACAGAATTCCTACAATGAGCAGTTCTTC. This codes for CASSPGQNSYNEQFF.

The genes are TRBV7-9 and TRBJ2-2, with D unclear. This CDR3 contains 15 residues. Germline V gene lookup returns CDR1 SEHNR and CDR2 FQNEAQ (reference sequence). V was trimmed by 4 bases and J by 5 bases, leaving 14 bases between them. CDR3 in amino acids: CASSSDLLETGELFF. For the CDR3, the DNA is TGTGCCAGCAGCTCGGACCTGCTTGAGACCGGGGAGCTGTTTTTT.

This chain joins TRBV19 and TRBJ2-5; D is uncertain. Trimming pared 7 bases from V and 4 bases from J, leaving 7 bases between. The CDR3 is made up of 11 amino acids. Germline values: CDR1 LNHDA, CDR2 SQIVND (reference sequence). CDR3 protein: CASTAGETQYF. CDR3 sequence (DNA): TGTGCCAGTACGGCAGGAGAGACCCAGTACTTC.

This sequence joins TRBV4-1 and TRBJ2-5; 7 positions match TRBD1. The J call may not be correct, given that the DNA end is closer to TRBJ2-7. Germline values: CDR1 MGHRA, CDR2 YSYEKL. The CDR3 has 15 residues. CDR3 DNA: TGCGCCAGCAGCCAAGAGGGGGACAGTGGCTACGAGCAGTACTTC. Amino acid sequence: CASSQEGDSGYEQYF.